A selection of T cell receptor beta chains follows, all from one sample in a study of T-cell reconstitution after alpha-beta-depleted transplantation in children. TCRdb reprocessed the PCR reads with MiXCR, giving one entry per CDR3 protein. The sample includes approximately 250,000 distinct CDR3 sequences, about 25% of them seen just once. Sequences were derived from PBMCs, sampled before TCRalphabeta/CD19-depleted stem cell transplant. The receptor set was obtained from a girl aged 2 to 10 with Fanconi anemia, due to receive a stem cell transplant. CDR3s include the opening cysteine and the closing phenylalanine or tryptophan. The D gene is left open where the match is weak. The listing skips clone size in some rows; elsewhere it reads once, few, many or a size class.

CSVDERGGDNEQFF	TGCAGCGTTGATGAGCGGGGGGGAGACAATGAGCAGTTCTTC	-	TRBD2	TRBV29-1	TRBJ2-1
CASSPEQQEQYF	TGCGCCAGCAGCCCCGAACAACAGGAGCAGTACTTC	-	-	TRBV5-1	TRBJ2-7
CSPDRGYEQYF	TGCAGTCCAGACAGGGGCTACGAGCAGTACTTC	-	TRBD1	TRBV20-1	TRBJ2-7
CSVSRGQVEVEQYF	TGCAGCGTTTCCAGGGGACAGGTAGAGGTAGAGCAGTACTTC	-	TRBD1	TRBV29-1	TRBJ2-7
CASSLLAGGLAYEQFF	TGTGCCAGCAGTTTATTAGCGGGAGGGCTAGCATATGAGCAGTTCTTC	-	TRBD2	TRBV27	TRBJ2-1
CSARVDKETQYF	TGCAGTGCTAGAGTTGACAAAGAGACCCAGTACTTC	many	-	TRBV20-1	TRBJ2-5
CASSQVSTAGTVNSPLHF	TGCGCCAGCAGCCAAGTTAGCACGGCAGGGACAGTCAATTCACCCCTCCACTTT	many	TRBD1	TRBV4-1	TRBJ1-6
CASSYSSGSRQTYQETQYF	TGTGCCAGCAGTTACTCGAGTGGAAGCAGGCAGACGTACCAAGAGACCCAGTACTTC	many	-	TRBV6-5	TRBJ2-5
CSVEKGSTEAFF	TGCAGCGTTGAGAAGGGCAGCACTGAAGCTTTCTTT	few	-	TRBV29-1	TRBJ1-1
CSASEGSPLHF	TGCAGTGCCTCGGAGGGTTCACCCCTCCACTTT	many	-	TRBV20-1	TRBJ1-6
CASSPLTAYYEQYF	TGTGCCAGCAGCCCACTGACAGCCTACTACGAGCAGTACTTC	many	-	TRBV7-6	TRBJ2-7
CASSPGSSYNEQFF	TGCGCCAGCAGCCCCGGGAGCTCCTACAATGAGCAGTTCTTC	few	-	TRBV5-1	TRBJ2-1
CSVEITENTEAFF	TGCAGCGTCGAAATTACCGAGAACACTGAAGCTTTCTTT	-	-	TRBV29-1	TRBJ1-1
CSVDREQRLDGYTF	TGCAGCGTTGATAGGGAACAGAGGTTAGATGGCTACACCTTC	once	-	TRBV29-1	TRBJ1-2
CSAAGDDTQYF	TGCAGTGCGGCGGGCGACGATACGCAGTATTTT	-	-	TRBV20-1	TRBJ2-3
CASRLTWAGAGELFF	TGTGCCAGCAGGCTTACCTGGGCGGGCGCCGGGGAGCTGTTTTTT	many	-	TRBV28	TRBJ2-2
CSVEVDWGIGEQFF	TGCAGCGTTGAAGTAGACTGGGGTATCGGTGAGCAGTTCTTC	many	-	TRBV29-1	TRBJ2-1
CSVWQGYGYTF	TGCAGCGTATGGCAGGGCTATGGCTACACCTTC	many	-	TRBV29-1	TRBJ1-2
CASSSRDREQYF	TGTGCCAGCAGTTCCAGAGACAGGGAGCAGTACTTC	-	-	TRBV6-2/TRBV6-3	TRBJ2-7
CASSEPKRVGETLYF	TGTGCCAGCAGTGAGCCGAAAAGGGTTGGAGAGACCCTGTACTTC	-	-	TRBV6-1	TRBJ2-5
CASSSGTERLETQYF	TGTGCCAGCAGCTCCGGGACGGAACGTTTGGAGACCCAGTACTTC	-	-	TRBV11-2	TRBJ2-5
CASRSAPAYEQYF	TGTGCCAGCAGAAGCGCGCCAGCTTACGAGCAGTACTTC	few	-	TRBV6-1	TRBJ2-7
CASSYSGGYRPGDEQFF	TGTGCCAGCAGTTACTCGGGAGGCTATCGGCCAGGGGATGAGCAGTTCTTC	many	-	TRBV6-5	TRBJ2-1
CATRSDRGAPLHF	TGTGCCACCAGGTCGGATCGGGGGGCTCCCCTCCACTTT	-	-	TRBV15	TRBJ1-6
CAISESTRGSGEKLFF	TGTGCCATCAGTGAGTCGACTCGGGGGAGCGGGGAAAAACTGTTTTTT	few	-	TRBV10-3	TRBJ1-4
CSAGGQGRGTDTQYF	TGCAGTGCCGGGGGTCAGGGGAGGGGCACAGATACGCAGTATTTT	-	-	TRBV20-1	TRBJ2-3
CSVEARVGNEQYF	TGCAGCGTTGAAGCCCGGGTAGGGAACGAGCAGTACTTC	many	-	TRBV29-1	TRBJ2-7
CASSQDFWTSGGAYEQYF	TGTGCCAGCAGCCAAGATTTTTGGACTAGCGGGGGGGCCTACGAGCAGTACTTC	many	TRBD2	TRBV3-1	TRBJ2-7
CASSRLAGEVGDTQYF	TGTGCCAGCAGTCGACTAGCGGGAGAGGTCGGGGATACGCAGTATTTT	many	TRBD2	TRBV6-1	TRBJ2-3
CASSSLPLGQAYNEQFF	TGTGCCAGCAGCTCGCTACCACTGGGACAGGCATACAATGAGCAGTTCTTC	few	TRBD1	TRBV7-3	TRBJ2-1
CSARGTGNYNEQFF	TGCAGTGCTAGGGGGACAGGGAACTACAATGAGCAGTTCTTC	many	TRBD1	TRBV20-1	TRBJ2-1
CSASMRATDSYEQYF	TGCAGTGCTAGTATGAGAGCGACAGACTCCTACGAGCAGTACTTC	once	-	TRBV20-1	TRBJ2-7
CSGPTGTKQETQYF	TGCAGCGGCCCGACCGGGACAAAGCAAGAGACCCAGTACTTC	many	-	TRBV29-1	TRBJ2-5
CASSLVGQFNQPQHF	TGTGCCAGCAGCTTAGTAGGGCAGTTCAATCAGCCCCAGCATTTT	-	-	TRBV7-2	TRBJ1-5
CASSPLTGLTNEKLFF	TGTGCCAGCAGCCCTCTAACAGGCTTAACTAATGAAAAACTGTTTTTT	-	-	TRBV4-2	TRBJ1-4